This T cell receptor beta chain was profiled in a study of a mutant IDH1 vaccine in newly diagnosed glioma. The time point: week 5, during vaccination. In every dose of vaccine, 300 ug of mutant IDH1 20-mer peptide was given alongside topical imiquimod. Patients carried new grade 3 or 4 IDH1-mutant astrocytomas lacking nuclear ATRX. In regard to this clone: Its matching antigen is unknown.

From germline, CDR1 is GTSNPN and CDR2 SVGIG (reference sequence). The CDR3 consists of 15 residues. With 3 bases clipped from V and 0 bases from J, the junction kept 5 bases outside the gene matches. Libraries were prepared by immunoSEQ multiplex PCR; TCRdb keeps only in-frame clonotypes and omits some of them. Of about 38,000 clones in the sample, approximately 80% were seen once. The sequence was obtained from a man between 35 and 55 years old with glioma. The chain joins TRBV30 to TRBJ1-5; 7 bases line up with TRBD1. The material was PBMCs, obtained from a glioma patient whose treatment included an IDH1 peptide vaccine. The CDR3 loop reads CAWRARGDSNQPQHF. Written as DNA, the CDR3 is TGTGCCTGGAGGGCCAGGGGGGATAGCAATCAGCCCCAGCATTTT.